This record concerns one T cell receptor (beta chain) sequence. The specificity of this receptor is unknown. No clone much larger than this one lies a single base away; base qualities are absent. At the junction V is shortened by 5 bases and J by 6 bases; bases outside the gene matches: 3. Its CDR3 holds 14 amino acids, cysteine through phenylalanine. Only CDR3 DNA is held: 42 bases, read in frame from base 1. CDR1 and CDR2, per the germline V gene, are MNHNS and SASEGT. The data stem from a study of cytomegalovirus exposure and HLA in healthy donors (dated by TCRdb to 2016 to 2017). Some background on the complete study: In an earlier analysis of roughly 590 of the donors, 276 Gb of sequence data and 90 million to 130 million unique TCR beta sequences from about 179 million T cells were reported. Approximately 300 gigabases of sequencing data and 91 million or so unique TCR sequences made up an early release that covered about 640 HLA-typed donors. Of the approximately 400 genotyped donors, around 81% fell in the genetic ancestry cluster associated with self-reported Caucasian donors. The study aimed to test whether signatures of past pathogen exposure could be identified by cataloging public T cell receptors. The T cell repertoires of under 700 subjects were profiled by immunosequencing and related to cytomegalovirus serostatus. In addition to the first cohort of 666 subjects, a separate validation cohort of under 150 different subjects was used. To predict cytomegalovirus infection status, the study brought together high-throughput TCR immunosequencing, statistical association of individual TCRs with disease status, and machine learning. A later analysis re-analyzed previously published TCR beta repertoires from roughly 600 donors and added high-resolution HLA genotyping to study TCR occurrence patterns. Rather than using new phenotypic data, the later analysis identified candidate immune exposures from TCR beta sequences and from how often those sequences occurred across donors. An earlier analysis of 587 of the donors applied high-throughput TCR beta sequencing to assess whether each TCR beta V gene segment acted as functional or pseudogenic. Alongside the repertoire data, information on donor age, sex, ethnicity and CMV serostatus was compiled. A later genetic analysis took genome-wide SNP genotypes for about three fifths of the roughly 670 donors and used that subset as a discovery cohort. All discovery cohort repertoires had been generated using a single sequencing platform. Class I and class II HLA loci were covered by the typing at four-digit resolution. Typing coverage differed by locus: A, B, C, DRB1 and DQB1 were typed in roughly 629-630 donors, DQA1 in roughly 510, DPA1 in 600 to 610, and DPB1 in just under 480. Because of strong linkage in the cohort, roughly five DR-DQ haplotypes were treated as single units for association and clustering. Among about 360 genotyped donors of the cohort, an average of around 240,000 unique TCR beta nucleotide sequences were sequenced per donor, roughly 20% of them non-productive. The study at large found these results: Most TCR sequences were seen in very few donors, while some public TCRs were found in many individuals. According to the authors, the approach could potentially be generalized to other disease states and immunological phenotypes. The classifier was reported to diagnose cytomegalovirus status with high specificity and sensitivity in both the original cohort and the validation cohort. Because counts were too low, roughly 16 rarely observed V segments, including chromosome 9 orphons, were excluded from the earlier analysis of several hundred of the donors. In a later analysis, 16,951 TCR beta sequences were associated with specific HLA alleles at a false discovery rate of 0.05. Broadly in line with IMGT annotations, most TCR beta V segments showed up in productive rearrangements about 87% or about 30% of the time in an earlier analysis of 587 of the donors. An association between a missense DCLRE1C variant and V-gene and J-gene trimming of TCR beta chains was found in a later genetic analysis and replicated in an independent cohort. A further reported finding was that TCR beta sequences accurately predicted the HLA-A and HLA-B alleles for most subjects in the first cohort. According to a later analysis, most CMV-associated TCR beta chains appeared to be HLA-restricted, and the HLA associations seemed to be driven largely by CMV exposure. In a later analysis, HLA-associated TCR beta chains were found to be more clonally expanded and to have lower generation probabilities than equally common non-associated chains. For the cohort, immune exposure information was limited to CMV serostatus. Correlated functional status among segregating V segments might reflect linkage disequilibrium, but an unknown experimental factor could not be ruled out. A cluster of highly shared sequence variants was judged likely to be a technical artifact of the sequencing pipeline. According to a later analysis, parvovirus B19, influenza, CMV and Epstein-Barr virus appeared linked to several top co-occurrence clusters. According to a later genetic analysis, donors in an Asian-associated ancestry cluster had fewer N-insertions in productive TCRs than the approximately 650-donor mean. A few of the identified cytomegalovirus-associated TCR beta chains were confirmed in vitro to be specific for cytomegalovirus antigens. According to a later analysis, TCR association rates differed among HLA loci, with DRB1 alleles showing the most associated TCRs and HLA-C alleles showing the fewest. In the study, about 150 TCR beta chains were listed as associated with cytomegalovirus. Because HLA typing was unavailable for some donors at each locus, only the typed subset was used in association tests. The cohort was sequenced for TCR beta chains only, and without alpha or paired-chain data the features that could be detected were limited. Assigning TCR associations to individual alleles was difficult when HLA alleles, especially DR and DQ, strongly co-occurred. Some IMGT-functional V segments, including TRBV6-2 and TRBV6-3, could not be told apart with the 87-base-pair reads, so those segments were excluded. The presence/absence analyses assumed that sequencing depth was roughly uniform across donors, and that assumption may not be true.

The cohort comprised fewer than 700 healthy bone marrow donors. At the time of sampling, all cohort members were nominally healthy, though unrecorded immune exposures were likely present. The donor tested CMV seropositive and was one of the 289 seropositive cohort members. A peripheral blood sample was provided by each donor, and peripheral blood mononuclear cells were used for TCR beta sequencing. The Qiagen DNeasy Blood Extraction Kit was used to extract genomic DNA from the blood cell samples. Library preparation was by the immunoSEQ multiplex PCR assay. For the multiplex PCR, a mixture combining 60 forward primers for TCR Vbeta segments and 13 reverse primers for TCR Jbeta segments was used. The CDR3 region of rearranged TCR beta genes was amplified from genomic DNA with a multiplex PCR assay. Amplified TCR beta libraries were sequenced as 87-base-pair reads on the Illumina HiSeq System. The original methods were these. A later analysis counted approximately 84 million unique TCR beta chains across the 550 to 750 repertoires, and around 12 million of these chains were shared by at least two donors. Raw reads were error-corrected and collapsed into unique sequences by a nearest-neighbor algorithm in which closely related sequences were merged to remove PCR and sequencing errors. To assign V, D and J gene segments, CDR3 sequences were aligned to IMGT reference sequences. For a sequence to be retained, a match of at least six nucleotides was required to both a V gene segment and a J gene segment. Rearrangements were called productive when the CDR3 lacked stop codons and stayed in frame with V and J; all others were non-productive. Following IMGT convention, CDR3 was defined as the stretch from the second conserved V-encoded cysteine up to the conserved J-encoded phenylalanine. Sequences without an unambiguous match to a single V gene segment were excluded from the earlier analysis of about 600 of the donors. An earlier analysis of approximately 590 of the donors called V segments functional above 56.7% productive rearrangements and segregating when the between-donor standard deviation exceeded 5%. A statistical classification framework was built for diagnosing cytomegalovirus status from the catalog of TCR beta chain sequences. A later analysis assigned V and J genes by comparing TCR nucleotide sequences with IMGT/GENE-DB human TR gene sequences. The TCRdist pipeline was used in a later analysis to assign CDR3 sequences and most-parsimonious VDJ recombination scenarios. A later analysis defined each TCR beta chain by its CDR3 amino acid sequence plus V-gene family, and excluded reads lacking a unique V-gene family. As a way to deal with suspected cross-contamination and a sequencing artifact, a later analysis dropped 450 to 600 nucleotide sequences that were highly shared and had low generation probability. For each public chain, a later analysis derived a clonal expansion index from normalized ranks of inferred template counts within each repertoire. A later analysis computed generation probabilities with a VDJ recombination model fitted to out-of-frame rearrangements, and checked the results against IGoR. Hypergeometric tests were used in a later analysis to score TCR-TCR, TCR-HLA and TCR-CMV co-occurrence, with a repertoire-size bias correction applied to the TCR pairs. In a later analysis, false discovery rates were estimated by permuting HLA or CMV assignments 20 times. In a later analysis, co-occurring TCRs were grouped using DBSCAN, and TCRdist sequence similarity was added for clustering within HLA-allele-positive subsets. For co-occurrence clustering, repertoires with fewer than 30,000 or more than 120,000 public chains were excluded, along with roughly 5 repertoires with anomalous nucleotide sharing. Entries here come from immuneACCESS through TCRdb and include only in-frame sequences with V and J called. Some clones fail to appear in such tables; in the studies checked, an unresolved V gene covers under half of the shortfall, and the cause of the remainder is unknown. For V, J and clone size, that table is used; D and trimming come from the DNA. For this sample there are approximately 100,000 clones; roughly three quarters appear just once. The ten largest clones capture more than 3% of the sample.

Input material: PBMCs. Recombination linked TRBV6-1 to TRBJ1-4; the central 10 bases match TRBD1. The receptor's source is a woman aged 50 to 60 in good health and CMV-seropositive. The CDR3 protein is CASSRTGGDEKLFF. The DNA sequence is TGTGCCAGCAGTCGGACAGGGGGAGATGAAAAACTGTTTTTT.